The rows below give T cell receptor beta chains drawn from one sample of a study of T cell responses to AZD1222 COVID-19 vaccine. Profiled with immunoSEQ multiplex PCR; TCRdb holds only in-frame clones, not every one. The repertoire holds 59,000 or so clones, about 86% seen once, with 9.5% to 13% in the top ten. Here the sequenced sample was peripheral blood, taken on day 0 of AZD1222 vaccination. The receptors derive from an adult in good health. The CDR3 runs from the conserved cysteine through the conserved F or W. Fields, in order: V gene, J gene, CDR3 protein.

v_gene: TRBV15
j_gene: TRBJ1-1
CDR3aa: CATSRDLRVQYAEAFF

v_gene: TRBV9
j_gene: TRBJ2-7
CDR3aa: CASSLGLAGVEQYF

v_gene: TRBV7-9
j_gene: TRBJ2-3
CDR3aa: CASSPGLAGQTGTDTQYF

v_gene: TRBV9
j_gene: TRBJ1-1
CDR3aa: CASSVGQQTEAFF

v_gene: TRBV5-1
j_gene: TRBJ2-7
CDR3aa: CASSNTPGQGYEQYF

v_gene: TRBV27
j_gene: TRBJ1-5
CDR3aa: CASSLFRGNQPQHF

v_gene: TRBV18
j_gene: TRBJ1-5
CDR3aa: CASSPEYSNQPQHF

v_gene: TRBV7-2
j_gene: TRBJ1-1
CDR3aa: CASSLSPGLGTEAFF

v_gene: TRBV18
j_gene: TRBJ2-3
CDR3aa: CASSPEGASGRDTQYF

v_gene: TRBV6-6
j_gene: TRBJ1-1
CDR3aa: CASSRSLSGEMVYTEAFF

v_gene: TRBV24-1
j_gene: TRBJ1-2
CDR3aa: CATSDPKGNYGYTF

v_gene: TRBV6-5
j_gene: TRBJ2-5
CDR3aa: CASSYDGQPKAAQYF

v_gene: TRBV28
j_gene: TRBJ2-7
CDR3aa: CASIEGPTTYEQYF

v_gene: TRBV27
j_gene: TRBJ2-5
CDR3aa: CASSRQGKETQYF

v_gene: TRBV19
j_gene: TRBJ2-3
CDR3aa: CASSGGVPDTQYF

v_gene: TRBV5-1
j_gene: TRBJ1-2
CDR3aa: CASSLPTGTTGGYTF

v_gene: TRBV9
j_gene: TRBJ1-3
CDR3aa: CASSVGGKGNTIYF

v_gene: TRBV19
j_gene: TRBJ2-3
CDR3aa: CASSKGLDTDTQYF

v_gene: TRBV4-1
j_gene: TRBJ2-4
CDR3aa: CASSQGFARGLGAKNIQYF

v_gene: TRBV29-1
j_gene: TRBJ2-7
CDR3aa: CSARQANTYEQYF

v_gene: TRBV5-1
j_gene: TRBJ1-2
CDR3aa: CASSLTGRLDGYTF

v_gene: TRBV24-1
j_gene: TRBJ2-5
CDR3aa: CATIRTPQRGQETQYF

v_gene: TRBV30
j_gene: TRBJ1-2
CDR3aa: CAWTQVNRDRASRYTF

v_gene: TRBV29-1
j_gene: TRBJ1-4
CDR3aa: CSVGQGNEKLFF

v_gene: TRBV5-4
j_gene: TRBJ2-6
CDR3aa: CASSSQTGVTGANVLTF

v_gene: TRBV3-1/TRBV3-2
j_gene: TRBJ1-1
CDR3aa: CASSQGLKSATEAFF

v_gene: TRBV18
j_gene: TRBJ1-1
CDR3aa: CASSLDRLNTEAFF

v_gene: TRBV6-5
j_gene: TRBJ1-5
CDR3aa: CASRDNQPQHF

v_gene: TRBV10-3
j_gene: TRBJ2-3
CDR3aa: CAITGSSTDTQYF

v_gene: TRBV6-1
j_gene: TRBJ1-1
CDR3aa: CASKGVSAEAFF

v_gene: TRBV19
j_gene: TRBJ1-5
CDR3aa: CASSTRQGETYGQPQHF

v_gene: TRBV28
j_gene: TRBJ1-1
CDR3aa: CATQGNTEAFF

v_gene: TRBV4-2
j_gene: TRBJ1-5
CDR3aa: CASSQAPTGSNQPQHF

v_gene: TRBV18
j_gene: TRBJ1-1
CDR3aa: CASSSSKQGNTEAFF

v_gene: TRBV4-1
j_gene: TRBJ1-2
CDR3aa: CASSQERGQNYGYTF

v_gene: TRBV19
j_gene: TRBJ1-5
CDR3aa: CASRVTGDWGNQPQHF

v_gene: TRBV6-5
j_gene: TRBJ1-1
CDR3aa: CASSLPGSGAFF

v_gene: TRBV4-1
j_gene: TRBJ2-7
CDR3aa: CASSQGSNYEQYF

v_gene: TRBV18
j_gene: TRBJ1-5
CDR3aa: CASSPTPGNQPQHF

v_gene: TRBV20-1
j_gene: TRBJ1-2
CDR3aa: CSARMGNGYTF

v_gene: TRBV30
j_gene: TRBJ1-2
CDR3aa: CAAGTGAYGYTF

v_gene: TRBV28
j_gene: TRBJ1-2
CDR3aa: CASSPGYYGYTF

v_gene: TRBV2
j_gene: TRBJ2-2
CDR3aa: CASSLTLRQTGELFF

v_gene: TRBV7-6
j_gene: TRBJ2-7
CDR3aa: CASSLYSGEQGYEQYF

v_gene: TRBV19
j_gene: TRBJ1-2
CDR3aa: CASRTWDYGYTF

v_gene: TRBV4-3
j_gene: TRBJ2-7
CDR3aa: CASSQELTGASYEQYF

v_gene: TRBV5-1
j_gene: TRBJ1-4
CDR3aa: CASSLGTVDEKLFF

v_gene: TRBV7-8
j_gene: TRBJ1-5
CDR3aa: CASSELTGTVSNQPQHF

v_gene: TRBV19
j_gene: TRBJ1-1
CDR3aa: CASSHKGAEAFF

v_gene: TRBV4-1
j_gene: TRBJ2-1
CDR3aa: CASSHPQGGSYNEQFF

v_gene: TRBV6-5
j_gene: TRBJ1-2
CDR3aa: CASSTPAGGGYTF

v_gene: TRBV7-2
j_gene: TRBJ2-5
CDR3aa: CASSLGGRRETQYF

v_gene: TRBV27
j_gene: TRBJ2-7
CDR3aa: CASSSTQLAYEQYF